What follows are 17 T cell receptor beta chains derived from one specimen sequenced in a study of tumor-infiltrating lymphocytes in primary liver carcinoma. With a constant-region primer, TCR beta cDNA was made from about 0.5 ug of total RNA. Three rounds of nested multiplex PCR with slightly modified ARM-PCR produced TCR beta libraries. It was with TRBV1-TRBV30 forward primers and a C-beta reverse primer that the first two PCR rounds were run, at approximately 9 cycles each. TCRdb used MiXCR to reprocess the multiplex PCR reads, holding one entry per CDR3 protein. The table has about 84,000 distinct CDR3 sequences, 72% seen once. Taking about 19-32 mg of unsorted bulk tissue, the authors co-extracted RNA and DNA. The sample consisted of liver tumor tissue from sampling region 1. Subset given: tumor region T1, superior pole. The receptors originated from a man between 40 and 49 years old with primary liver carcinoma and hepatitis B virus infection.

About this clonotype itself: It is likely a read error, because the conserved phenylalanine at the end of the CDR3 is missing. The limits of the CDR3 on the DNA are not certain, so only TCRdb's listed CDR3 is given. The chain combines TRBV21-1 with TRBJ2-5. TRBV21-1 counts as a pseudogene. The CDR3 has 13 residues if both end residues are counted. The CDR3 sequence: CASSTHDGETQYL.

V gene TRBV29-1 combines with J gene TRBJ1-3, with no clear D. Germline assignment: CDR1 SQVTM and CDR2 ANQGSEA. V lost 6 bases and J 7 bases, leaving 16 bases between the germline ends. This CDR3 is built from 13 residues. The CDR3 region is CSVGGSGRNTIYF. The CDR3 DNA sequence: TGCAGCGTGGGAGGCAGCGGTCGGAACACCATATATTTT.

With regard to this clonotype: The germline gene is not matched at one end of the junction; a read error may be the cause. The rearrangement links TRBV10-2 to TRBJ2-7; TRBD1 or TRBD2 may be the D gene (6 bases each). There are 13 residues in the CDR3. Per germline, CDR1 WSHSY and CDR2 SAAADI. CDR3 nucleotides: TGCGCCAGCAGAGGGGGAGGCTTCTACGAGCAGTATTTC. It yields the protein CASRGGGFYEQYF.

The table lists this clonotype with many counts. V usage is TRBV28 and J usage is TRBJ1-2, with 9 bases fitting TRBD1. After removal of 6 bases from V and 5 bases from J, the junction contained 7 bases not matched to a gene. Germline-derived CDR1 and CDR2 are MDHEN and SYDVKM. The CDR3 covers 14 residues. The CDR3 DNA follows: TGTGCCAGCAGCAAATCGACAGGGGGATATGGCTACACCTTC. Translated, it gives CASSKSTGGYGYTF.

On this clonotype itself: A much larger clone sits a single nucleotide away, making a read error possible. The rearrangement uses TRBV30 and TRBJ2-7, with D possibly being TRBD2 (5 bases). The germline CDR1 and CDR2 sequences are GTSNPN and SVGIG (reference sequence). The CDR3 sequence is 15 residues long. Trimming shortened V by 2 bases and J by 3 bases, and 17 bases separated the two germline ends. CDR3 bases: TGTGCCTGGAGTCGATCGACTATCGCCGGCTACGAGCAGTACTTC. This codes for CAWSRSTIAGYEQYF.

With respect to this clonotype: A clone one base away is much larger, so this may be a read error. In this CDR3 the conserved last residue, phenylalanine or tryptophan, is missing, so a read error is likely. The V gene is TRBV7-8, the J gene TRBJ2-1; 7 bases are shared with TRBD2. This CDR3 has 14 amino acids. Germline V lookup: CDR1 SGHVS, CDR2 FQNEAQ. The trim removed 0 bases at V and 9 bases at J, leaving 5 bases unmatched. The CDR3 DNA is TGTGCCAGCAGCTTAGCGGGAGGGCAAGGTGAGCAGTTCCTC. Amino acids: CASSLAGGQGEQFL.

Comments on this clonotype: One end of the junction is discordant with germline, which a read error may explain. The chain carries TRBV7-8 and TRBJ2-3, with 8 positions matching TRBD2. Germline CDR1 SGHVS, CDR2 FQNEAQ. CDR3 length: 13 amino acids. The CDR3 region is CTSGVAGPDTQYF. The DNA for the CDR3 is TGTACCAGCGGTGTAGCGGGACCAGATACGCAGTATTTC.

The chain carries TRBV20-1 and TRBJ1-1; perhaps TRBD1 as D (5 bases). CDR1 DFQATT and CDR2 SNEGSKA come from the germline V gene (reference sequence). Trimming shortened V by 5 bases and J by 2 bases, and 12 bases separated the two germline ends. There are 13 residues in the CDR3. The CDR3 nucleotides are TGCAGTGCTGGGGGAATACTAAACACTGAAGCTTTCTTT. This codes for CSAGGILNTEAFF.

The chain carries TRBV4-2 and TRBJ1-5; possible D gene TRBD1, 6 bases. Between the trimmed V and J ends, which lost 6 bases and 3 bases, there was a span of 18 bases. Per germline, CDR1 LGHNA and CDR2 YNFKEQ. This CDR3 is 16 amino acids long. The CDR3, as DNA: TGTGCCAGCAGTCAATCGGCAGGGGATAACAATCAGCCCCAGCATTTT. It encodes CASSQSAGDNNQPQHF.

About this clonotype: This is likely a read error, given that the CDR3 carries no conserved phenylalanine or tryptophan at its end. The V gene is TRBV11-2, the J gene TRBJ2-7; D uncertain. This CDR3 comprises 12 residues. CDR1 and CDR2 (germline): SGHAT, FQNNGV. V was pared by 0 bases and J by 5 bases, with 5 bases between. The DNA of the CDR3 is TGTGCCAGCAGCTTAGAGGAGAACGAGCAGTACTTA. It is translated as CASSLEENEQYL.

In the case of this clonotype: One junction end does not reproduce the germline sequence, and a read error may be involved. The chain recombines TRBV5-1 with TRBJ2-7; TRBD2 matches at 7 bases. Germline V CDR1 and CDR2: SGHRS, YFSETQ. This CDR3 is 16 amino acids long. CDR3 region: CDSSLEAGGSSYEQYF. In DNA form, the CDR3 reads TGCGACAGCAGCTTGGAAGCCGGGGGGAGTTCCTACGAGCAGTACTTC. Full variable domain (remainder filled in from reference TRBV5-1 and TRBJ2-7): KAGVTQTPRYLIKTRGQQVTLSCSPISGHRSVSWYQQTPGQGLQFLFEYFSETQRNKGNFPGRFSGRQFSNSRSEMNVSTLELGDSALYLCDSSLEAGGSSYEQYFGPGTRLTVT.

Concerning this clonotype: An end of the junction differs from the germline gene, which may be a read error. The gene calls are TRBV12-3 or TRBV12-4 and TRBJ2-7, with a weak D call TRBD2 (5 bases). This CDR3 comprises 13 residues. The CDR3 coding sequence is TGTGCCAGCAGCTGGGGAGAGTCCTACGGGCAGTACTTC. It is translated as CASSWGESYGQYF.

With respect to this clonotype: Since a much larger clone is just one base distant, this may be a read error. J is TRBJ2-2 and V is TRBV5-1; the D call may be TRBD1 or TRBD2 (5 bases each). Germline V gene data show CDR1 as SGHRS and CDR2 as YFSETQ. The CDR3 runs 15 residues. Here the CDR3 reads CASSPDRQNTGDLFF. DNA of the CDR3: TGCGCCAGCAGCCCCGACAGACAGAACACCGGGGATCTGTTTTTT.

As for this clonotype: A much larger clone lies one base from this, so it may be a read error. The chain has TRBV30 and TRBJ2-7, with a tentative D call TRBD2 (5 bases). In germline, CDR1 is GTSNPN, CDR2 SVGIG (reference sequence). V lost 0 bases to trimming and J lost 4 bases, with 16 bases between them. The CDR3 contains 15 residues. The CDR3 here is CAWSVPASRFYEQYF. The CDR3 DNA reads as TGTGCCTGGAGTGTTCCGGCTAGCAGGTTTTACGAGCAGTACTTC.

This chain joins TRBV7-3 and TRBJ2-2, with D maybe TRBD1 (5 bases). Trimming stripped 2 bases from V and 2 bases from J, with 12 bases between. There are 16 residues in the CDR3. CDR1 is SGHTA, CDR2 FQGTGA, per germline. CDR3 sequence: CASSLQGAGNTGELFF. The CDR3 DNA reads TGTGCCAGCAGCTTACAAGGGGCAGGAAACACCGGGGAGCTGTTTTTT.

The J gene is TRBJ2-2, the V gene TRBV7-3; a possible D gene is TRBD2 (6 bases). Trimming cost V 2 bases and J 6 bases, with 10 bases left between them. The CDR3 spans 14 residues. CDR1 is SGHTA, CDR2 FQGTGA, per germline. The CDR3 reads CASSLLGLPGELFF. The CDR3 nucleotides are TGTGCCAGCAGCTTACTGGGACTCCCCGGGGAGCTGTTTTTT.

About this clonotype itself: The final CDR3 position lacks the conserved phenylalanine or tryptophan, pointing to a likely read error. The rearrangement joins TRBV7-8 to TRBJ2-5; D might be TRBD2 (5 bases). This CDR3 comprises 16 residues. The germline V gene encodes CDR1 SGHVS and CDR2 FQNEAQ. The V end was cut by 5 bases, the J end by 10 bases, with 26 bases between. The CDR3 here is CASSLSPGLPKKGQYL. The CDR3 coding sequence is TGTGCCAGCAGCCTCTCGCCGGGGTTACCCAAGAAGGGCCAGTACTTA.